Shown below are 8 T cell receptor beta chains from a single sample sequenced in a study of T cell responses to AZD1222 COVID-19 vaccine (dated by TCRdb to about 2021). This sample's time point label indicates: about 28 days (+/-7) after the second vaccine dose. The receptor library was made with the immunoSEQ multiplex PCR assay. This immuneACCESS table, as held by TCRdb, lists in-frame sequences with V and J called but not all clones. Of the missing ones, under half trace to an unresolved V gene in checked studies; the others have no known cause. For this sample the table gives about 70,000 clones, of which about four fifths were detected only once. The ten top clones hold about 6% of the sample. This specimen consisted of peripheral blood, obtained 28 days after the second AZD1222 dose. These TCRs come from an adult who received the AZD1222 COVID-19 vaccine.

This chain connects TRBV6-2 or TRBV6-3 to TRBJ1-5, with a possible D match to TRBD1 (6 bases). CDR1 and CDR2 (germline): MNHEY, SVGEGT. This CDR3 is 14 amino acids long. The V gene lost 6 bases and the J gene lost 9 bases, with 18 bases spanning the gap. CDR3 sequence reads: CASSLRQAQRPQHF. Written as DNA, the CDR3 is TGTGCCAGCAGCCTCCGACAGGCTCAGAGGCCCCAGCATTTT.

The V call is TRBV11-2, the J call TRBJ1-2, with 8 bases fitting TRBD1. CDR3 size: 14 residues. Losses at the gene ends were 0 bases for V and 7 bases for J; bases not matched to a gene: 4. CDR1 and CDR2 from the germline V gene are SGHAT and FQNNGV. CDR3 DNA sequence: TGTGCCAGCAGCTTAGAGGGGCAGGGGGCTGGCTACACCTTC. This translates into CASSLEGQGAGYTF.

CDR3 protein: CASSFQGTEAFF. CDR3 nucleotides: TGTGCCAGCAGCTTCCAGGGGACTGAAGCTTTCTTT. V usage is TRBV5-6 and J usage is TRBJ1-1; the D gene is possibly TRBD1 (6 bases). Germline V gives CDR1 SGHDT, CDR2 YYEEEE. V was shortened by 2 bases and J by 5 bases, with 7 bases between the two germline ends. The CDR3 covers 12 residues.

The chain combines TRBV6-2 or TRBV6-3 with TRBJ1-5; no reliable D call. Germline assignment: CDR1 MNHEY and CDR2 SVGEGT. Trimming stripped 0 bases from V and 5 bases from J, with 17 bases between. The CDR3 consists of 17 residues. The CDR3 DNA follows: TGTGCCAGCAGTTACTCTTGGCCACCGAGGCCGGATCAGCCCCAGCATTTT. Residues: CASSYSWPPRPDQPQHF.

The J gene is TRBJ2-3, the V gene TRBV7-7; TRBD2 matches at 7 bases. The ends lost 5 bases at V and 7 bases at J; junction bases unmatched: 12. The CDR3 loop spans 15 amino acids. CDR1 and CDR2 (germline): SSHAT, FNYEAQ (reference sequence). The DNA of the CDR3 is TGTGCCAGCAGCGAACGTTGGGGGGGAGTAAATACGCAGTATTTT. Protein product: CASSERWGGVNTQYF.

The CDR3 sequence: CASSPSGGPSTDTQYF. In DNA, the CDR3 is TGTGCCAGCAGCCCTAGCGGGGGGCCTAGCACAGATACGCAGTATTTT. The chain is built from TRBV7-9 and TRBJ2-3, with 11 bases fitting TRBD2. The V segment lost 5 bases and the J segment 0 bases; nucleotides outside the gene matches: 4. Per the germline V gene, CDR1 is SEHNR and CDR2 is FQNEAQ (reference sequence). The CDR3 is 16 amino acids.

This rearrangement joins TRBV30 to TRBJ1-5; 7 nucleotides match TRBD1. V dropped 3 bases and J dropped 5; count of bases not matched to a gene: 7. Germline V gives CDR1 GTSNPN, CDR2 SVGIG (reference sequence). The CDR3 is 14 residues long. The CDR3 loop reads CAWSQQGTHQPQHF. In DNA form, the CDR3 reads TGTGCCTGGAGCCAACAGGGGACTCATCAGCCCCAGCATTTT.

This chain connects TRBV27 to TRBJ1-5; D unresolved. Trimming pared 6 bases from V and 0 bases from J, leaving 9 bases between. The CDR3 is made up of 14 amino acids. In germline, CDR1 is MNHEY, CDR2 SMNVEV (reference sequence). CDR3: CASRAGNSNQPQHF. CDR3 DNA: TGTGCCAGCAGAGCCGGGAATAGCAATCAGCCCCAGCATTTT.